This T cell receptor (beta chain) was obtained from a study of blood T cell repertoires in COVID-19. Study-wide context: Donors in the United States, Italy and Spain gave samples during acute or convalescent COVID-19. Sources were T cells, B-cell-depleted T cells, or PBMCs; the material itself was cDNA or gDNA.

In the original processing: Estimated nucleated cell counts came from reference gene primer amplification. The method was immunoSEQ multiplex PCR; TCRdb's version includes in-frame clones alone and lacks a portion of them. Clone size and the V and J calls come from that table; the DNA yielded D and trimming. The sample includes some 56,000 clones, around 67% of them seen just once. CDR1 and CDR2 (germline): SGHRS, YFSETQ. The CDR3 loop spans 19 amino acids. Unmatched junction bases numbered 10, after V lost 4 bases and J lost 1 base. This rearrangement joins TRBV5-1 to TRBJ2-3; TRBD2 aligns across 15 bases. The sample was peripheral blood. This TCR was recovered from a woman between 45 and 60 years old with active or convalescent COVID-19. The CDR3, as DNA: TGCGCCAGCAGCACCGGGACTAGCGGGAGGTTGACGGGCACAGATACGCAGTATTTT. This codes for CASSTGTSGRLTGTDTQYF.